This T cell receptor (beta chain) derives from a study of OX40 agonist ivuxolimab in advanced cancers. Across the whole study: Ivuxolimab is an agonistic anti-OX40 (CD134) antibody, and patients were treated with it. The patients received ivuxolimab by intravenous route every 2 weeks at 0.01 to 10 mg/kg.

Patients who had autoimmune disease history or got systemic immunosuppression were left out. This clone appeared a single time. Libraries were prepared by immunoSEQ multiplex PCR; TCRdb keeps only in-frame clonotypes and omits some of them. The top ten clones hold around 20% of a sample with about 49,000 clones, around 85% of them seen once. Germline CDR1 is MNHNS and CDR2 is SASEGT. The CDR3 consists of 15 residues. The J segment lost 3 bases and the V segment lost 4 bases, leaving 6 bases of the junction unmatched. Sequences were derived from CD4+ or CD8+ T cells sorted from blood, sampled in a trial of the OX40 agonist ivuxolimab. This clonotype was obtained from an adult with an advanced solid tumor such as melanoma, head and neck, liver or kidney cancer. This chain uses TRBV6-1 with TRBJ1-5, with TRBD1 identical over 7 bases. The CDR3 DNA is TGTGCCAGCAGTGTAGGGACAGAACACAATCAGCCCCAGCATTTT. This gives the protein CASSVGTEHNQPQHF.